The present T cell receptor beta chain was sequenced within a study of blood T cell repertoires in COVID-19 (TCRdb year 2020). As for the study more broadly: Samples from collaborators originated in the United States, Italy and Spain and spanned both the acute and convalescent phases of COVID-19. The prospective study material was composed of cDNA or gDNA derived from T cells, B-cell-depleted T cells, or PBMCs. Deeply sampled blood TCRbeta repertoires from subjects exposed to, actively infected with, or recovered from COVID-19 were included in the dataset. The repertoires were released in a freely available public database intended as a resource for research on the immune response to SARS-CoV-2. The samples were drawn from the first 160 participants of the ongoing ImmuneRACE study and from some 1,300 subjects provided by 6 global collaborators. The sample metadata nearly always contained a de-identified subject ID, COVID-19 status, age in years and sex. Where available, HLA class I and class II types were taken from metadata supplied by the sample provider and were not determined by assay-based typing. The study at large found these results: How much clinical and demographic metadata was included differed by source and by participant, and the metadata was provided uncurated.

Participants in the prospective study were enrolled through a virtual design, were aged about 18 to 100 years, and lived in 24 United States geographic areas. In the prospective study, cohorts were assigned on the basis of participant-reported clinical history obtained from a screening survey and a study questionnaire. Mobile phlebotomists in the prospective study collected whole blood, serum and a nasopharyngeal or oropharyngeal swab from every participant. Over an approximately 2-month period, participants in the prospective study had the option of providing additional blood draws and questionnaires. Before DNA extraction, prospective study blood samples were shipped either frozen or at room temperature. As for this clone: Which antigen it targets is not known. The record has no base qualities; no much larger clone is one base away.

TCRbeta CDR3 regions were amplified from genomic DNA using the immunoSEQ Assay, a bias-controlled multiplex PCR. The paper's data handling went like this. Nucleated cell counts per sample were estimated from amplification of reference gene primers within the assay. Sequence reads were collapsed and filtered to measure the absolute abundance of every unique TCRbeta CDR3 rearrangement. For each sample, productive Simpson clonality was calculated as the square root of Simpson's diversity index across productive rearrangements. TCRdb holds this immuneACCESS table with in-frame rearrangements only. Some clones are missing; in checked studies, unresolved V genes explain under half, and the rest has no known cause. The D gene and trimming were derived from the DNA, and the V and J assignments and clone size from that table. The sample data list hundreds of thousands of clones, and nearly 90% of these were observed just once. The ten largest clones add up to roughly 1.8% of the sample.

The germline V gene gives CDR1 as LGHNA and CDR2 as YNFKEQ. Trimming removed 5 bases from V and 6 bases from J; the gene matches leave 7 bases unexplained. The CDR3 goes from the cysteine to the phenylalanine over 13 residues. Kept here is only the CDR3 DNA, which spans 39 bases and is read in frame from base 1. The chain is assembled from TRBV4-2 and TRBJ2-7; 7 central nucleotides agree with TRBD1. Sequencing was performed on PBMCs or T cells enriched from blood (not recorded which). This clonotype originated in a woman under 30 with acute COVID-19. The CDR3 has the sequence CASSMTGRGEQYF. At the DNA level, the sequence is TGTGCCAGCAGCATGACAGGGAGAGGCGAGCAGTACTTC.